The 31 T cell receptor beta chains below come from one sample, sequenced in a study of blood T cell repertoires in COVID-19. Profiled with immunoSEQ multiplex PCR; TCRdb holds only in-frame clones, not every one. The table shows around 320,000 clones, with around 87% occurring only once. The sequencing sample was made of PBMCs or T cells enriched from blood (not recorded which). These receptors were taken from a woman aged 18-30 years with acute COVID-19.

The gene calls are TRBV6-4 and TRBJ2-2; a possible D gene is TRBD2 (5 bases). CDR3 length equals 14 residues. CDR1 is MRHNA and CDR2 is SNTAGT in the germline V gene. Trimming shortened V by 3 bases and J by 6 bases, and 11 bases separated the two germline ends. CDR3 in DNA: TGTGCCAGCAGTGATCTACTAGAATCCGGGGAGCTGTTTTTT. Encoded protein: CASSDLLESGELFF.

The chain employs TRBV27 and TRBJ1-2; D perhaps matches TRBD1 (6 bases). The V end was cut by 6 bases, the J end by 8 bases, with 25 bases between. CDR1 is MNHEY and CDR2 is SMNVEV in the germline V gene (reference sequence). The CDR3 consists of 16 residues. CDR3 loop: CASSPIGTGRSGGYTF. The CDR3 DNA follows: TGTGCCAGCAGCCCTATCGGTACAGGGCGTTCTGGGGGCTACACCTTC.

The V call is TRBV28, the J call TRBJ1-2, with D perhaps TRBD1 (6 bases). CDR1 is MDHEN, CDR2 SYDVKM, per germline. The CDR3 contains 13 residues. V gave up 10 bases and J gave up 4 bases, with 16 bases separating them. The DNA of the CDR3 is TGTGCCACCTCCCTAACAGGGTTCTATGGCTACACCTTC. Protein: CATSLTGFYGYTF.

This sequence joins TRBV9 and TRBJ1-6; D call uncertain. Germline values: CDR1 SGDLS, CDR2 YYNGEE. The CDR3 length is 13 residues. V lost 1 base and J 7 bases, leaving 6 bases between the germline ends. DNA for the CDR3: TGTGCCAGCAGCGTACAGTGGAATTCACCCCTCCACTTT. Translated, it gives CASSVQWNSPLHF.

This chain uses TRBV9 with TRBJ1-1, with a weak D call TRBD1 (5 bases). Trimming stripped 4 bases from V and 5 bases from J, with 21 bases between. CDR1 and CDR2 from the germline V gene are SGDLS and YYNGEE. The CDR3 is 16 amino acids. The CDR3 bases are TGTGCCAGCAGCAGTCGCGTGATCGGGGGGGTAACTGAAGCTTTCTTT. Amino acids: CASSSRVIGGVTEAFF. Full variable domain (remainder filled in from reference TRBV9 and TRBJ1-1): DSGVTQTPKHLITATGQRVTLRCSPRSGDLSVYWYQQSLDQGLQFLIQYYNGEERAKGNILERFSAQQFPDLHSELNLSSLELGDSALYFCASSSRVIGGVTEAFFGQGTRLTVV.

The CDR3 DNA reads TGTGCCAGTAGTCTCAGCAGGGATCAGCCCCAGCATTTT. Residues: CASSLSRDQPQHF. The chain uses TRBV19 and TRBJ1-5; a weak D match, TRBD1 (5 bases). This CDR3 region has 13 residues. The V end was cut by 5 bases, the J end by 5 bases, with 10 bases between. Germline values: CDR1 LNHDA, CDR2 SQIVND (reference sequence).

The CDR3, as DNA: TGCGCCAGCAGCCAAACTACCGGGACTAGCTCGTACGAGCAGTACTTC. This codes for CASSQTTGTSSYEQYF. The chain carries TRBV4-1 and TRBJ2-7; TRBD2 agrees at 9 bases. Germline lookup yields CDR1 MGHRA and CDR2 YSYEKL. The CDR3 has 16 amino acids. V trimming: 2 bases; J trimming: 4 bases; junction bases outside the gene matches: 9.

The CDR3 loop reads CASKDQRDSYEQYF. The CDR3 DNA follows: TGTGCCAGCAAGGACCAGCGGGACTCCTACGAGCAGTACTTC. The rearrangement joins TRBV7-9 to TRBJ2-7; 7 nucleotides agree with TRBD2. This CDR3 has 14 amino acids. The V and J ends lost 7 bases and 0 bases, in that order; junction bases with no gene match: 6. Germline V gene sequence: CDR1 SEHNR, CDR2 FQNEAQ (reference sequence).

The genes are TRBV28 and TRBJ2-3, with D tentatively TRBD2 (6 bases). V was trimmed by 5 bases and J by 4 bases, leaving 25 bases between them. This CDR3 has 18 residues. The germline CDR1 and CDR2 sequences are MDHEN and SYDVKM. In DNA form, the CDR3 reads TGTGCCAGCAGTCCGTACTTTGATCTAGCGAGGTATGCAGATACGCAGTATTTT. Protein: CASSPYFDLARYADTQYF.

The gene calls are TRBV10-2 and TRBJ2-5, with TRBD2 as a possible D gene (8 bases). Germline CDR1 is WSHSY and CDR2 is SAAADI. This CDR3 region has 13 residues. V gave up 10 bases and J gave up 5 bases, with 17 bases separating them. The DNA of the CDR3 is TGCGCCACCAGACAGGGCGGGGGGGAGACCCAGTACTTC. It translates to CATRQGGGETQYF.

Notes on this clone: This same CDR3 is encoded by further DNA sequences in the sample. The chain employs TRBV30 and TRBJ1-1; D remains ambiguous. The germline V and J ends were trimmed by 0 bases and 8 bases, with 7 bases remaining between them. This CDR3 contains 11 residues. The germline V gene encodes CDR1 GTSNPN and CDR2 SVGIG (reference sequence). The CDR3 DNA reads TGTGCCTGGAGTGTAGTCAGGGAAGCTTTCTTT. This sequence encodes CAWSVVREAFF.

The gene calls are TRBV5-6 and TRBJ1-4, with 7 bases fitting TRBD1. With 6 bases clipped from V and 8 bases from J, the junction kept 10 bases outside the gene matches. Germline V gene lookup returns CDR1 SGHDT and CDR2 YYEEEE. The CDR3 has 14 amino acids. CDR3 in DNA: TGTGCCAGCACCCTAGGACAGGCATGGGAAAAACTGTTTTTT. The encoded protein is CASTLGQAWEKLFF.

The chain joins TRBV5-1 to TRBJ1-3; weak D call: TRBD1 (6 bases). The ends were cut back, 0 bases at V and 0 bases at J, with 10 bases in the middle. The CDR3 extends over 16 amino acids. Germline CDR1 is SGHRS and CDR2 is YFSETQ. DNA for the CDR3: TGCGCCAGCAGCTTGGCCGGGGACAACTCTGGAAACACCATATATTTT. This encodes CASSLAGDNSGNTIYF.

This rearrangement joins TRBV14 to TRBJ2-1; 13 bases map to TRBD2. V lost 7 bases, J lost 9 bases, and 9 bases stayed unmatched. The CDR3 runs 15 residues. The germline gives CDR1 SGHDN, CDR2 FVKESK. This chain's CDR3 is CASKKGTSGIGEQFF. In DNA, the CDR3 is TGTGCCAGCAAAAAAGGGACTAGCGGGATTGGTGAGCAGTTCTTC.

This chain uses TRBV7-9 with TRBJ2-3; D call uncertain. The length of the CDR3 is 15 residues. V lost 4 bases, J lost 7 bases, and 18 bases lay in between. The germline CDR1 and CDR2 sequences are SEHNR and FQNEAQ (reference sequence). The CDR3 region has the DNA TGTGCCAGCAGCTCACAAACAGATCGACCCAATACGCAGTATTTT. The encoded protein is CASSSQTDRPNTQYF.

V is TRBV29-1 and J is TRBJ1-6; D remains unclear. V was pared by 7 bases and J by 10 bases, with 17 bases between. This CDR3 spans 13 amino acids. Germline V gene data show CDR1 as SQVTM and CDR2 as ANQGSEA. CDR3 DNA sequence: TGCAGCGCTCAACTCGAGGCTAGGTCACCCCTCCACTTT. Protein product: CSAQLEARSPLHF.

The chain has TRBV28 and TRBJ2-7, with TRBD1 matching over 7 bases. This CDR3 contains 15 residues. The germline gives CDR1 MDHEN, CDR2 SYDVKM. V trimming: 5 bases; J trimming: 5 bases; junction bases outside the gene matches: 12. As DNA, the CDR3 is TGTGCCAGCAGTCCGCCGAACAGGGGTTGGGACGAGCAGTACTTC. Protein: CASSPPNRGWDEQYF. Filled out from reference TRBV28 and TRBJ2-7, the complete variable domain reads DVKVTQSSRYLVKRTGEKVFLECVQDMDHENMFWYRQDPGLGLRLIYFSYDVKMKEKGDIPEGYSVSREKKERFSLILESASTNQTSMYLCASSPPNRGWDEQYFGPGTRLTVT.

CDR3 sequence reads: CASSLQLAGAADTQYF. Here the CDR3 DNA reads TGTGCCAGCAGCTTACAACTAGCGGGAGCCGCAGATACGCAGTATTTT. This chain uses TRBV5-8 with TRBJ2-3, with TRBD2 matching over 11 bases. The germline V gene has CDR1 SGHTS and CDR2 YDEGEE. Trimming at V came to 2 bases and at J to 4 bases, leaving 6 bases not matched to a gene. CDR3 size: 16 residues. Full variable domain (rest looked up from reference TRBV5-8 and TRBJ2-3): EAGVTQSPTHLIKTRGQQATLRCSPISGHTSVYWYQQALGLGLQFLLWYDEGEERNRGNFPPRFSGRQFPNYSSELNVNALELEDSALYLCASSLQLAGAADTQYFGPGTRLTVL.

This chain joins TRBV24-1 and TRBJ2-2; 8 nucleotides line up with TRBD1. This CDR3 comprises 16 residues. The V gene's germline CDR1 is KGHDR and CDR2 SFDVKD. V shed 4 bases, J shed 5 bases, and the junction held 8 bases outside the gene matches. The CDR3 sequence: CATSDPGGSRTGELFF. CDR3 bases: TGTGCCACCAGTGACCCAGGGGGCTCCAGGACCGGGGAGCTGTTTTTT.

The chain joins TRBV28 to TRBJ1-3, with TRBD1 as a possible D gene (5 bases). This CDR3 region has 13 residues. Germline CDR1 and CDR2: MDHEN and SYDVKM. V lost 7 bases to trimming and J lost 2 bases, with 9 bases between them. For the CDR3, the DNA is TGTGCCAGCACGGGGGGGGCTGGAAACACCATATATTTT. This sequence encodes CASTGGAGNTIYF.

The rearrangement uses TRBV28 and TRBJ1-2; no reliable D call. The CDR3 spans 15 residues. Germline CDR1 is MDHEN and CDR2 is SYDVKM. Trimming stripped 8 bases from V and 2 bases from J, with 18 bases between. In DNA form, the CDR3 reads TGTGCCAGCCGGGAGAGTCTTGGATCGAACTATGGCTACACCTTC. The encoded protein is CASRESLGSNYGYTF.

DNA of the CDR3: TGTGCCAGCAGTTCGTCCTACTCGCGGGAGCAGTACTTC. It encodes CASSSSYSREQYF. The rearrangement links TRBV6-5 to TRBJ2-7; D is ambiguous. The V and J ends lost 4 bases and 7 bases respectively, with 14 bases between them. This CDR3 spans 13 amino acids. Germline CDR1 MNHEY, CDR2 SVGAGI.

This clone occurred a few times. The J gene is TRBJ1-3, the V gene TRBV11-3; 7 nucleotides align to TRBD1. Unmatched junction bases numbered 2, after V lost 4 bases and J lost 2 bases. The CDR3 runs to 14 residues. Germline-derived CDR1 and CDR2 are SGHNT and YENEEA. The CDR3: CASSSQGTGNTIYF. CDR3 in DNA: TGTGCCAGCAGCTCACAGGGGACTGGAAACACCATATATTTT.

J is TRBJ1-6 and V is TRBV28; the match to TRBD1 covers 8 bases. Trimming removed 7 bases from V and 14 bases from J; junction bases left unmatched: 13. The germline CDR1 and CDR2 sequences are MDHEN and SYDVKM. This CDR3 is 14 amino acids long. CDR3 residues: CASTNGGQAFTLHF. The CDR3, as DNA: TGTGCCAGCACCAACGGGGGACAGGCCTTCACCCTCCACTTT.

The DNA of the CDR3 is TGTGCCAGCAGCTCCGCCGGGGGTCCGGGACGCCGTGGGGATGAGCAGTTCTTC. It codes for CASSSAGGPGRRGDEQFF. The chain links TRBV7-9 to TRBJ2-1; possibly TRBD2 for D (6 bases). Germline CDR1 and CDR2: SEHNR and FQNEAQ (reference sequence). CDR3 size: 18 residues. V was pared by 4 bases and J by 8 bases, with 27 bases between.

This clone was seen once. The rearrangement uses TRBV13 and TRBJ2-1, with a weak D call TRBD2 (6 bases). The CDR3 is made up of 15 amino acids. CDR1 PRHDT and CDR2 FYEKMQ come from the germline V gene (reference sequence). The ends were cut back, 2 bases at V and 2 bases at J, with 10 bases in the middle. CDR3 in amino acids: CASSLNTGAYNEQFF. For the CDR3, the DNA is TGTGCCAGCAGCTTAAACACGGGAGCCTACAATGAGCAGTTCTTC.

The chain's CDR3 is CASSQSDREGTEAFF. CDR3 DNA: TGTGCCAGCAGTCAATCGGACAGGGAGGGTACTGAAGCTTTCTTT. V is TRBV28 and J is TRBJ1-1; 8 bases align to TRBD1. Germline V gene lookup returns CDR1 MDHEN and CDR2 SYDVKM. Unmatched junction bases numbered 10, after V lost 5 bases and J lost 5 bases. The CDR3 contains 15 residues.

This clone occurred a few times. The rearrangement uses TRBV24-1 and TRBJ1-5, with D uncertain. Trimming cost V 0 bases and J 0 bases, with 2 bases left between them. This CDR3 has 14 residues. Germline CDR1 is KGHDR and CDR2 is SFDVKD. The CDR3 spells CATSDLHSNQPQHF. The CDR3 DNA follows: TGTGCCACCAGTGATTTGCATAGCAATCAGCCCCAGCATTTT.

This chain uses TRBV19 with TRBJ2-2, with D hard to call. This CDR3 region has 14 residues. V lost 0 bases, J lost 1 base, and 3 bases lay in between. Germline CDR1 reads LNHDA; CDR2 reads SQIVND (reference sequence). The CDR3 sequence: CASSIERNTGELFF. In DNA form, the CDR3 reads TGTGCCAGTAGTATAGAGCGGAACACCGGGGAGCTGTTTTTT.

The chain carries TRBV4-2 and TRBJ2-1; the match to TRBD2 covers 11 bases. The CDR3 length is 14 residues. Germline trimming cut 1 base from V and 15 bases from J; bases unmatched to any gene: 8. The V gene's germline CDR1 is LGHNA and CDR2 YNFKEQ. The CDR3 DNA is TGTGCCAGCAGCCAAGGAGCTAGCGGGGGGTACACGTTCTTC. Its protein is CASSQGASGGYTFF.

In nucleotides, the CDR3 is TGTGCCACCTCGGGTAGGGGGCTTGACTATGGCTACACCTTC. Its translation is CATSGRGLDYGYTF. The chain recombines TRBV24-1 with TRBJ1-2; TRBD1 matches 7 bases. V gave up 9 bases and J gave up 3 bases; unmatched junction bases: 9. Per germline, CDR1 KGHDR and CDR2 SFDVKD. The CDR3 is 14 residues long.